What follows is one T cell receptor (beta chain) and its context. This sample was taken from a study of technical replicates of blood from several donors. The protocol was immunoSEQ multiplex PCR, while the TCRdb copy is restricted to in-frame clones and leaves out a portion. The sample contains fewer than 75,000 clones, 88% of which appear only once. This CDR3 is built from 15 residues. The germline V and J ends were trimmed by 3 bases and 6 bases, with 16 bases remaining between them. Germline CDR1 MRHNA, CDR2 SNTAGT. Sequencing input: PBMCs. This chain uses TRBV6-4 with TRBJ2-3; no clear D gene. The sequence was obtained from a human donor in good health. Some clones in this sample may be carry-over from other donors' samples. CDR3 in amino acids: CASSEGLKATDTQYF. CDR3 sequence (DNA): TGTGCCAGCAGTGAAGGCCTGAAAGCGACCGATACGCAGTATTTT.